A selection of T cell receptor beta chains follows, all from one sample in a study of blood T cells in healthy people across ages. TCRdb passed the 5' RACE reads through MiXCR, listing each CDR3 protein once. The sample shows approximately 1,700,000 distinct CDR3 sequences, 39% of them seen only once. The sequencing input was blood. All receptors come from a human donor in good health. The CDR3 runs from the conserved cysteine through the conserved F or W. The D gene is left open where the match is weak. Part of the rows lack a size; the others show once, few, many or a class for expanded clones.

v_gene: TRBV6-6; j_gene: TRBJ2-1; abundance: many; len: 15; d_gene: TRBD1; CDR3nt: TGTGCCAGCAGTTACGGACAGGGATCCTACAATGAGCAGTTCTTC; CDR3aa: CASSYGQGSYNEQFF
v_gene: TRBV20-1; j_gene: TRBJ2-7; abundance: NA; len: 15; d_gene: TRBD2; CDR3nt: TGCAGTGCCAGGTCCCCTCTAGCGGGGCCTTACGAGCAGTACTTC; CDR3aa: CSARSPLAGPYEQYF
v_gene: TRBV20-1; j_gene: TRBJ2-3; abundance: NA; len: 12; d_gene: TRBD2; CDR3nt: TGCAGTGGCAGACTAGCAGGCGATACGCAGTATTTT; CDR3aa: CSGRLAGDTQYF
v_gene: TRBV6-5; j_gene: TRBJ1-2; abundance: NA; len: 12; d_gene: NA; CDR3nt: TGTGCCAGCAAACCTAACAGGGCTGGCTACACCTTC; CDR3aa: CASKPNRAGYTF
v_gene: TRBV20-1; j_gene: TRBJ2-1; abundance: few; len: 17; d_gene: NA; CDR3nt: TGCAGTGCTAGGGCCAAAACGGGACACCATTCCTACAATGAGCAGTTCTTC; CDR3aa: CSARAKTGHHSYNEQFF
v_gene: TRBV7-9; j_gene: TRBJ2-1; abundance: many; len: 13; d_gene: NA; CDR3nt: TGTGCCAGCAGCTTGAGTGCCTACAATGAGCAGTTCTTC; CDR3aa: CASSLSAYNEQFF
v_gene: TRBV4-3; j_gene: TRBJ2-7; abundance: few; len: 15; d_gene: NA; CDR3nt: TGCGCCAGCAGCCCAGCTCTAGCTCGAGAAGGCGAGCAGTACTTC; CDR3aa: CASSPALAREGEQYF
v_gene: TRBV7-9; j_gene: TRBJ2-7; abundance: many; len: 14; d_gene: NA; CDR3nt: TGTGCCAGCAGCTCTCCCACTCCGCCCTACGAGCAGTACTTC; CDR3aa: CASSSPTPPYEQYF
v_gene: TRBV28; j_gene: TRBJ1-2; abundance: NA; len: 13; d_gene: NA; CDR3nt: TGTGCCAGCAGGGTCCCCGCGAACTATGGCTACACCTTC; CDR3aa: CASRVPANYGYTF
v_gene: TRBV7-2; j_gene: TRBJ2-1; abundance: NA; len: 11; d_gene: TRBD1; CDR3nt: TGTGCCAGCAGCGGGACAGGCTGGGGGTTCTTC; CDR3aa: CASSGTGWGFF
v_gene: TRBV3-1; j_gene: TRBJ2-7; abundance: NA; len: 17; d_gene: TRBD1; CDR3nt: TGTGCCAGCAGCCCTTCGTACGGACAGGGCTACTCCTACGAGCAGTACTTC; CDR3aa: CASSPSYGQGYSYEQYF
v_gene: TRBV20-1; j_gene: TRBJ1-1; abundance: once; len: 12; d_gene: NA; CDR3nt: TGCAGTGCTAGAGGGCATAGTCCTGAAGCTTTCTTT; CDR3aa: CSARGHSPEAFF